This T cell receptor beta chain was recovered during a study of T cells in Graves' hyperthyroidism and ophthalmopathy. Study observations and caveats: Ophthalmopathy was identified by the model a median about seven months ahead of onset.

For Graves' hyperthyroidism to be stable, ophthalmopathy could not progress within 18 months. This clonotype has a count of ten or more. What it binds is not known. Germline V gene sequence: CDR1 GTSNPN, CDR2 SVGIG (reference sequence). The CDR3 is 16 amino acids. V gave up 1 base and J gave up 6 bases; unmatched junction bases: 13. Amplification of TCR beta CDR3 regions used RNA as the template. HTBI primers were used for first-round RT-PCR of the TCR CDR3. TCRdb called the multiplex PCR reads again in MiXCR, with one record for every CDR3 protein. Of about 510,000 distinct CDR3 sequences listed, about 15% are singletons.

The specimen sequenced was blood. This chain joins TRBV30 and TRBJ2-7; 9 nucleotides align to TRBD1. The sequence was obtained from a woman aged 35 to 49 with Graves' hyperthyroidism. CDR3 sequence (DNA): TGTGCCTGGAGTGCGATAGGGACAGGGACGACATCCGAGCAGTACTTC. Its protein is CAWSAIGTGTTSEQYF.